Listed here are 20 T cell receptor beta chains from one sample, sequenced in a study of quantifying T cell responses using KT2 cells. Study as a whole: TCR alpha and beta constant-region primers primed reverse transcription of RNA.

Each cDNA got a UMI-containing oligo ligated at its 3' end. The first PCR ran 4 to 5 cycles with an equimolar RC1.1 and RC1.2 beta primer mix. TCRdb processed the UMI-ligation and nested PCR reads anew with MiXCR; each CDR3 protein has one entry. The sample yields roughly 38,000 distinct CDR3 sequences, over 15% seen once. Sequencing used PBMCs spiked with cells of the T cell clone KT2. The receptors were sampled from a human donor.

Remarks on this clonotype: A much bigger clone sits one base away, suggesting this may be a read error. This sequence joins TRBV13 and TRBJ2-1, with a possible D match to TRBD2 (6 bases). The V end lost 5 bases, the J end lost 9 bases, and 14 bases lay between the germline ends. The CDR3 length is 13 residues. CDR1 and CDR2 (germline): PRHDT, FYEKMQ (reference sequence). The CDR3 protein is CASSVSPGSEQFF. Here the CDR3 DNA reads TGTGCCAGCAGCGTTAGTCCCGGGAGTGAGCAGTTCTTC. Filled out from reference TRBV13 and TRBJ2-1, the complete variable domain reads AAGVIQSPRHLIKEKRETATLKCYPIPRHDTVYWYQQGPGQDPQFLISFYEKMQSDKGSIPDRFSAQQFSDYHSELNMSSLELGDSALYFCASSVSPGSEQFFGPGTRLTVL.

This clonotype was seen a handful of times. V gene TRBV9 combines with J gene TRBJ2-3; D is perhaps TRBD2 (5 bases). V was trimmed by 0 bases and J by 3 bases, leaving 11 bases between them. CDR1 and CDR2 from the germline V gene are SGDLS and YYNGEE. This CDR3 has 15 amino acids. This chain's CDR3 is CASSVGGLLTDTQYF. DNA of the CDR3: TGTGCCAGCAGCGTAGGAGGGTTGCTTACAGATACGCAGTATTTT.

This chain links TRBV2 with TRBJ2-1, with TRBD1 matching over 9 bases. Germline CDR1 SNHLY, CDR2 FYNNEI. This CDR3 has 20 residues. The junction had 22 bases not matched to a gene; V was cut back by 5 bases and J by 5 bases. The CDR3 here is CASSPTGGTGRIFINNEQFF. CDR3 sequence (DNA): TGTGCCAGCAGTCCCACAGGGGGCACCGGGAGGATATTTATAAACAATGAGCAGTTCTTC.

This clonotype was recorded a few times. This chain links TRBV29-1 with TRBJ2-1, with TRBD2 matching over 9 bases. This CDR3 comprises 14 residues. The V gene end was trimmed by 1 base and the J gene end by 4 bases; junction bases not matched to a gene: 2. CDR1 is SQVTM and CDR2 is ANQGSEA in the germline V gene. The CDR3 region has the DNA TGCAGCGTTGAAGCCACTAGCGGGTACAATGAGCAGTTCTTC. It is translated as CSVEATSGYNEQFF.

The chain joins TRBV7-2 to TRBJ2-7, with 10 positions matching TRBD2. CDR3 size: 15 residues. The V and J ends lost 2 bases and 7 bases, in that order; junction bases with no gene match: 8. Germline V gene data show CDR1 as SGHTA and CDR2 as FQGNSA. DNA of the CDR3: TGTGCCAGCAGCTTAACGGCTAGCGGGAGTTTTGAGCAGTACTTC. Translated, it gives CASSLTASGSFEQYF.

By proportion, this clonotype is medium-sized. V and J are TRBV5-1 and TRBJ2-3; 8 positions match TRBD1. The CDR3 length is 17 residues. V lost 4 bases, J lost 3 bases, and 13 bases stayed unmatched. Per germline, CDR1 SGHRS and CDR2 YFSETQ. CDR3 in amino acids: CASSRQMQGAQTDTQYF. CDR3 coding DNA: TGCGCCAGCAGCCGCCAAATGCAGGGGGCGCAAACAGATACGCAGTATTTT.

This clonotype appeared a few times. The gene calls are TRBV20-1 and TRBJ1-4; no clear D. Germline V CDR1 and CDR2: DFQATT, SNEGSKA (reference sequence). The ends were cut back, 6 bases at V and 8 bases at J, with 25 bases in the middle. The CDR3 totals 16 residues. The CDR3 loop is CSAPPRRDPLGEKLFF. CDR3 nucleotides: TGCAGTGCCCCCCCCAGACGGGATCCACTTGGGGAAAAACTGTTTTTT.

This clonotype was detected many times. The chain is built from TRBV18 and TRBJ2-2; 9 bases agree with TRBD1. The CDR3 runs to 18 residues. Losses at the gene ends were 2 bases for V and 4 bases for J; bases not matched to a gene: 11. Per germline, CDR1 KGHSH and CDR2 LQKENI. The CDR3 DNA is TGTGCCAGCTCACCAGTGATGGCGACAGGGGGAGGCACCGGGGAGCTGTTTTTT. Translation gives CASSPVMATGGGTGELFF.

This clonotype was observed a handful of times. The chain carries TRBV6-2 or TRBV6-3 and TRBJ1-1; weak D call: TRBD1 (5 bases). CDR1 is MNHEY and CDR2 is SVGEGT in the germline V gene. V shed 4 bases and J shed 0 bases, with 15 bases lying between them. This CDR3 comprises 16 residues. CDR3 in amino acids: CASSLGVWGMNTEAFF. The CDR3 bases are TGTGCCAGCAGTTTGGGGGTTTGGGGCATGAACACTGAAGCTTTCTTT.

This clonotype was observed a handful of times. The CDR3 loop reads CSANPGQGAQETQYF. In nucleotides, the CDR3 is TGCAGTGCTAACCCGGGACAGGGGGCCCAAGAGACCCAGTACTTC. The J gene is TRBJ2-5, the V gene TRBV20-1; TRBD1 matches at 12 bases. The V segment lost 4 bases and the J segment 1 base; nucleotides outside the gene matches: 4. The CDR3 covers 15 residues. Per germline, CDR1 DFQATT and CDR2 SNEGSKA (reference sequence).

This clonotype was picked up many times. J is TRBJ2-7 and V is TRBV15; 10 positions agree with TRBD1. V lost 1 base to trimming and J lost 3 bases; unmatched junction nucleotides: 0. The CDR3 is 14 amino acids. Germline loops: CDR1 LNHNV, CDR2 YYDKDF (reference sequence). DNA of the CDR3: TGTGCCACCAGCAGAGGGACAGGGGGCTACGAGCAGTACTTC. It translates to CATSRGTGGYEQYF.

The chain combines TRBV5-1 with TRBJ1-6, with 9 positions matching TRBD1. Germline V lookup: CDR1 SGHRS, CDR2 YFSETQ. V lost 3 bases to trimming and J lost 9 bases; unmatched junction nucleotides: 10. This CDR3 is built from 16 residues. CDR3 sequence reads: CASSYITGGTGSPLHF. The CDR3 DNA reads as TGCGCCAGCAGCTATATAACAGGGGGCACTGGTTCACCCCTCCACTTT.

The chain has TRBV7-6 and TRBJ2-5, with D tentatively TRBD2 (5 bases). The germline V and J ends were trimmed by 0 bases and 4 bases, with 15 bases remaining between them. This CDR3 is built from 16 residues. CDR1 is SGHVS and CDR2 is FNYEAQ in the germline V gene. The CDR3 reads CASSLASRRGSETQYF. The CDR3 DNA reads as TGTGCCAGCAGCTTAGCGTCCAGGAGAGGGTCAGAGACCCAGTACTTC.

The chain links TRBV5-1 to TRBJ2-5; D not resolved. CDR1 SGHRS and CDR2 YFSETQ come from the germline V gene. Trimming shortened V by 7 bases and J by 5 bases, and 12 bases separated the two germline ends. This CDR3 has 12 residues. The CDR3 sequence is CASALGGETQYF. In DNA form, the CDR3 reads TGCGCCAGCGCGCTCGGTGGGGAGACCCAGTACTTC.

This clonotype has only a few counts. V usage is TRBV5-1 and J usage is TRBJ1-5; TRBD1 matches at 8 bases. The V segment lost 4 bases and the J segment 1 base; nucleotides outside the gene matches: 4. Germline CDR1 and CDR2: SGHRS and YFSETQ. The CDR3 runs to 15 residues. The CDR3 here is CASSLTGASNQPQHF. The CDR3, as DNA: TGCGCCAGCAGCCTGACAGGGGCAAGCAATCAGCCCCAGCATTTT.

This clonotype showed up just a few times. The chain recombines TRBV6-1 with TRBJ1-5, with D maybe TRBD1 (6 bases). The germline V and J ends were trimmed by 10 bases and 7 bases, with 20 bases remaining between them. CDR1 is MNHNS and CDR2 is SASEGT in the germline V gene. CDR3 length: 14 amino acids. CDR3 nucleotides: TGTGCCATTCGATGGGGGCAGGGCGAGCAGCCCCAGCATTTT. Translation: CAIRWGQGEQPQHF.

V usage is TRBV3-1 and J usage is TRBJ2-7, with a tentative D call TRBD2 (5 bases). Germline CDR1 reads LGHDT; CDR2 reads YNNKEL (reference sequence). Trimming stripped 6 bases from V and 5 bases from J, with 20 bases between. This CDR3 is 15 amino acids long. The chain's CDR3 is CASSPPKRDTHEQYF. CDR3 sequence (DNA): TGTGCCAGCAGTCCCCCAAAGAGGGATACTCACGAGCAGTACTTC.

There are a few counts of this clonotype. The gene calls are TRBV4-2 and TRBJ2-7; unclear D gene. This CDR3 contains 16 residues. Germline V gives CDR1 LGHNA, CDR2 YNFKEQ. Between the trimmed V and J ends, which lost 0 bases and 0 bases, there was a span of 12 bases. The CDR3 DNA reads TGTGCCAGCAGCCAAGATCCGAGTGCGAGCTCCTACGAGCAGTACTTC. Protein product: CASSQDPSASSYEQYF.

This clonotype was observed a handful of times. The chain couples TRBV7-9 to TRBJ1-6; no reliable D call. The V gene's germline CDR1 is SEHNR and CDR2 FQNEAQ (reference sequence). V lost 3 bases, J lost 6 bases, and 6 bases lay in between. The CDR3 length is 13 residues. The CDR3 reads CASSFEGNSPLHF. Written as DNA, the CDR3 is TGTGCCAGCAGCTTTGAGGGTAATTCACCCCTCCACTTT.

The genes are TRBV12-3 or TRBV12-4 and TRBJ1-5, with D unresolved. Between the trimmed V and J ends, which lost 2 bases and 4 bases, there was a span of 15 bases. The CDR3 consists of 16 residues. CDR3 sequence (DNA): TGTGCCAGCAGTTTATGGGGATCATCCTATAATCAGCCCCAGCATTTT. Protein sequence: CASSLWGSSYNQPQHF.